The 16 T cell receptor beta chains given below trace back to one sample, sequenced in a study of CD8 T cells in Susac syndrome. A quantity of about 0.5 to 1 ug RNA underwent reverse transcription using random hexamers. In TCRdb, the immunoSEQ multiplex PCR reads were re-called with MiXCR into one record per CDR3 protein. The table lists under 200,000 distinct CDR3 sequences, 91% of them singletons. What was sequenced was CD4+ T cells from PBMCs. Receptors were obtained from a human donor with Susac syndrome.

The chain is built from TRBV24-1 and TRBJ2-5, with D possibly called TRBD1 or TRBD2 (5 bases each). CDR1 and CDR2 (germline): KGHDR, SFDVKD. Trimming stripped 3 bases from V and 1 base from J, with 14 bases between. This CDR3 is built from 16 residues. The CDR3 sequence: CATSDPTSGGQETQYF. The CDR3 DNA sequence: TGTGCCACCAGTGATCCTACTTCTGGGGGCCAAGAGACCCAGTACTTC.

The chain carries TRBV6-5 and TRBJ2-6; D remains unclear. Germline V CDR1 and CDR2: MNHEY, SVGAGI. The CDR3 runs 15 residues. Trimming shortened V by 4 bases and J by 0 bases, and 7 bases separated the two germline ends. The CDR3, as DNA: TGTGCCAGCAGTTCCTCGAGCTCTGGGGCCAACGTCCTGACTTTC. Translation: CASSSSSSGANVLTF.

This rearrangement joins TRBV20-1 to TRBJ1-2; possibly TRBD1 for D (6 bases). The CDR3 covers 14 residues. Looked up from germline, CDR1 is DFQATT and CDR2 is SNEGSKA (reference sequence). Deletions cut 0 bases from V and 4 bases from J, with 12 bases between. The CDR3 loop reads CSARDPGAGYGYTF. The CDR3 DNA follows: TGCAGTGCTAGAGATCCAGGGGCCGGCTATGGCTACACCTTC.

This rearrangement joins TRBV20-1 to TRBJ1-1; TRBD1 matches at 9 bases. Germline trimming cut 5 bases from V and 1 base from J; bases unmatched to any gene: 2. This CDR3 region has 13 residues. Looked up from germline, CDR1 is DFQATT and CDR2 is SNEGSKA (reference sequence). This chain's CDR3 is CSALTGGNTEAFF. The CDR3 DNA follows: TGCAGTGCTCTGACAGGGGGGAACACTGAAGCTTTCTTT.

J is TRBJ2-5 and V is TRBV5-1; D possibly corresponds to TRBD2 (5 bases). With 6 bases removed from V and 5 bases from J, the gap between germline ends came to 17 bases. Germline CDR1 and CDR2: SGHRS and YFSETQ. This CDR3 has 14 residues. The CDR3 reads CASTTLEGSETQYF. In DNA form, the CDR3 reads TGCGCCAGCACCACCCTCGAGGGTTCGGAGACCCAGTACTTC.

The J gene is TRBJ2-2, the V gene TRBV13, with TRBD2 matching 10 bases. The CDR3 contains 15 residues. Looked up from germline, CDR1 is PRHDT and CDR2 is FYEKMQ (reference sequence). The J segment lost 4 bases and the V segment lost 6 bases, leaving 5 bases of the junction unmatched. CDR3 DNA: TGTGCCAGCAGAAATGGACTAGCGGCCACCGGGGAGCTGTTTTTT. Its translation: CASRNGLAATGELFF.

CDR3 DNA: TGTGCCAGCAGTTTGACTAGCGGGGTAACAGATACGCAGTATTTT. This translates into CASSLTSGVTDTQYF. This rearrangement joins TRBV12-3 or TRBV12-4 to TRBJ2-3; the match to TRBD2 covers 11 bases. Trimming cost V 3 bases and J 3 bases; bases outside gene matches: 2. CDR3 length: 15 amino acids.

The chain joins TRBV5-1 to TRBJ2-1; TRBD2 aligns across 9 bases. Losses at the gene ends were 7 bases for V and 2 bases for J; bases not matched to a gene: 7. Germline CDR1 SGHRS, CDR2 YFSETQ. The CDR3 consists of 15 residues. The CDR3 sequence: CASEATSGTYNEQFF. The CDR3 bases are TGCGCCAGCGAAGCGACTAGCGGTACCTACAATGAGCAGTTCTTC. Based on the CDR3 plus reference TRBV5-1 and TRBJ2-1, the full variable domain is KAGVTQTPRYLIKTRGQQVTLSCSPISGHRSVSWYQQTPGQGLQFLFEYFSETQRNKGNFPGRFSGRQFSNSRSEMNVSTLELGDSALYLCASEATSGTYNEQFFGPGTRLTVL.

V gene TRBV12-3 or TRBV12-4 combines with J gene TRBJ2-3; TRBD2 matches at 7 bases. With V trimmed by 6 bases and J by 3 bases, 18 bases remained unmatched. The CDR3 is 18 amino acids. The CDR3 here is CASRSGAGHHTLTDTQYF. CDR3 nucleotide sequence: TGTGCCAGCAGAAGTGGAGCGGGGCACCACACGTTAACAGATACGCAGTATTTT.

This clonotype was seen a handful of times. The chain is built from TRBV5-6 and TRBJ2-7; a weak D match, TRBD2 (6 bases). Trimming cost V 2 bases and J 4 bases, with 19 bases left between them. Germline V gene data show CDR1 as SGHDT and CDR2 as YYEEEE. The CDR3 is 16 residues long. CDR3 protein: CASSFGAGKGLYEQYF. CDR3 nucleotide sequence: TGTGCCAGCAGCTTTGGGGCGGGGAAAGGACTATACGAGCAGTACTTC.

The chain is built from TRBV15 and TRBJ1-1; a weak D match, TRBD1 (6 bases). The germline V gene has CDR1 LNHNV and CDR2 YYDKDF (reference sequence). The CDR3 length is 13 residues. The V and J ends lost 3 bases and 2 bases respectively, with 7 bases between them. CDR3 bases: TGTGCCACCAGCAGGACAGGAAACACTGAAGCTTTCTTT. This encodes CATSRTGNTEAFF.

This rearrangement joins TRBV20-1 to TRBJ2-5, with a possible D match to TRBD2 (5 bases). V lost 3 bases, J lost 1 base, and 12 bases lay in between. Germline V lookup: CDR1 DFQATT, CDR2 SNEGSKA (reference sequence). This CDR3 is 14 amino acids long. CDR3 region: CSARLLEFQETQYF. CDR3 in DNA: TGCAGTGCTAGGTTACTAGAGTTCCAAGAGACCCAGTACTTC.

The chain is built from TRBV3-1 and TRBJ2-3; TRBD1 matches 10 bases. The trim removed 5 bases at V and 4 bases at J, leaving 6 bases unmatched. The germline V gene has CDR1 LGHDT and CDR2 YNNKEL (reference sequence). This CDR3 has 15 amino acids. The CDR3 nucleotides are TGTGCCAGCAGCAAGACAGGGGGCGAATCAGATACGCAGTATTTT. It encodes CASSKTGGESDTQYF.

This rearrangement joins TRBV28 to TRBJ2-5; D possibly matches TRBD1 or TRBD2 (6 bases each). Deletions cut 4 bases from V and 0 bases from J, with 18 bases between. Germline values: CDR1 MDHEN, CDR2 SYDVKM. This CDR3 is built from 17 residues. The CDR3 DNA reads as TGTGCCAGCAGTTCCCCTTCGGGGGCGCGTTACCAAGAGACCCAGTACTTC. Encoded protein: CASSSPSGARYQETQYF.

J is TRBJ2-5 and V is TRBV10-1, with D tentatively TRBD2 (5 bases). The CDR3 totals 11 residues. Germline V lookup: CDR1 WNHNN, CDR2 SYGVQD (reference sequence). DNA for the CDR3: TGCGCATCCCCGGGAACAGAGACCCAGTACTTC. This gives the protein CASPGTETQYF.

This chain joins TRBV28 and TRBJ2-3; 7 bases align to TRBD2. Germline CDR1 and CDR2: MDHEN and SYDVKM. V shed 7 bases and J 4 bases; nucleotides not matched to a gene: 5. The CDR3 is 13 residues long. The CDR3 DNA reads TGTGCCAGCAACCCGGGAGGCTCAGATACGCAGTATTTT. Translated: CASNPGGSDTQYF.